A single sample is the source of the 20 T cell receptor beta chains below, sequenced in a study of blood T cell repertoires in COVID-19. TCRdb's table, derived via immunoSEQ multiplex PCR, lists solely in-frame clones and lacks some. The sample has about 150,000 clones, 70% to 90% seen once. Input material: peripheral blood. The receptors here all came from a human donor with acute or convalescent COVID-19. The donor label of this sample is uncertain.

A few counts support this clone. The genes are TRBV10-3 and TRBJ2-7; D not resolved. Germline V CDR1 and CDR2: ENHRY, SYGVKD. This CDR3 is built from 14 residues. Trimming pared 10 bases from V and 0 bases from J, leaving 16 bases between. The CDR3 sequence is CATSSLSSSYEQYV. The CDR3 coding sequence is TGTGCCACCTCGTCCCTATCAAGCTCCTACGAGCAGTACGTC.

This clone was seen a handful of times. The chain couples TRBV5-1 to TRBJ2-7; 9 bases map to TRBD1. CDR1 is SGHRS, CDR2 YFSETQ, per germline. The V gene end was trimmed by 5 bases and the J gene end by 6 bases; junction bases not matched to a gene: 9. The CDR3 totals 14 residues. Written as DNA, the CDR3 is TGCGCCAGCAGGACCGGGACAGGGAGCCTCGAGCAGTACTTC. It encodes CASRTGTGSLEQYF.

The rearrangement links TRBV5-5 to TRBJ2-1; 10 bases are shared with TRBD2. J was trimmed by 7 bases and V by 4 bases; bases with no gene match: 8. Germline loops: CDR1 SGHKS, CDR2 YYEKEE (reference sequence). The CDR3 runs 15 residues. The CDR3 spells CASSVLAGFRNEQFF. The DNA of the CDR3 is TGTGCCAGCAGCGTACTAGCGGGATTCAGAAATGAGCAGTTCTTC.

V and J are TRBV4-3 and TRBJ2-2, with a tentative D call TRBD2 (6 bases). V gave up 0 bases and J gave up 2 bases, with 10 bases separating them. CDR1 LGHNA and CDR2 YSLEER come from the germline V gene. The CDR3 is 16 residues long. The CDR3 DNA sequence: TGCGCCAGCAGCCAAGAAACGGGGGTCAACACCGGGGAGCTGTTTTTT. It yields the protein CASSQETGVNTGELFF.

The V call is TRBV6-2 or TRBV6-3, the J call TRBJ1-1; D is ambiguous. There are 16 residues in the CDR3. CDR1 is MNHEY and CDR2 is SVGEGT in the germline V gene. Trimming stripped 5 bases from V and 0 bases from J, with 16 bases between. The CDR3: CASSRSGIPMNTEAFF. CDR3 DNA sequence: TGTGCCAGCAGTCGTAGCGGAATTCCGATGAACACTGAAGCTTTCTTT.

The chain carries TRBV5-5 and TRBJ1-1, with D perhaps matching TRBD1 (5 bases). V lost 0 bases and J 4 bases, leaving 10 bases between the germline ends. This CDR3 has 14 amino acids. Germline CDR1 is SGHKS and CDR2 is YYEKEE (reference sequence). The CDR3 is CASSLVAGGTEAFF. DNA of the CDR3: TGTGCCAGCAGCTTGGTTGCGGGGGGCACTGAAGCTTTCTTT.

The genes are TRBV24-1 and TRBJ2-5; a possible D gene is TRBD2 (5 bases). Germline CDR1 KGHDR, CDR2 SFDVKD. Trimming took off 4 bases at V and 5 bases at J, with 13 bases between the two ends. This CDR3 has 14 residues. CDR3 DNA sequence: TGTGCCACCAGTGACCTTGGGTCTAGCGAGACCCAGTACTTC. Protein product: CATSDLGSSETQYF.

V is TRBV28 and J is TRBJ1-2; TRBD1 matches 9 bases. Losses at the gene ends were 5 bases for V and 4 bases for J; bases not matched to a gene: 2. The CDR3 is 13 residues long. From germline, CDR1 is MDHEN and CDR2 SYDVKM. CDR3 amino acids: CASSPDRGYGYTF. Here the CDR3 DNA reads TGTGCCAGCAGTCCGGACAGGGGCTATGGCTACACCTTC.

The chain links TRBV5-8 to TRBJ1-1; D gene unclear. This CDR3 comprises 15 residues. Germline V gene sequence: CDR1 SGHTS, CDR2 YDEGEE. Trimming took 6 bases from V and 0 from J, leaving 15 bases between them. This CDR3 reads CASTFSGVLNTEAFF. As DNA, the CDR3 is TGTGCCAGCACATTTTCCGGGGTTTTGAACACTGAAGCTTTCTTT.

J is TRBJ2-7 and V is TRBV21-1; the table's D call of TRBD2 was not tested on the DNA. TRBV21-1 is a listed pseudogene. CDR3 length equals 19 residues. CDR3 sequence (DNA): TGTGCCAGCAGCAAAGGGTGTCCTAGCTCTGCCCCCCTCTCCTACGAGCAGTACGTC. This sequence encodes CASSKGCPSSAPLSYEQYV.

V and J are TRBV5-4 and TRBJ2-2; 8 bases line up with TRBD1. Losses at the gene ends were 4 bases for V and 5 bases for J; bases not matched to a gene: 13. This CDR3 has 17 amino acids. From germline, CDR1 is SGHNT and CDR2 YYREEE (reference sequence). The CDR3 loop reads CASSRGQGVFQTGELFF. CDR3 nucleotides: TGTGCCAGCAGCCGTGGACAGGGAGTTTTTCAGACCGGGGAGCTGTTTTTT. Combining the CDR3 with reference TRBV5-4 and TRBJ2-2 gives the whole variable domain ETGVTQSPTHLIKTRGQQVTLRCSSQSGHNTVSWYQQALGQGPQFIFQYYREEENGRGNFPPRFSGLQFPNYSSELNVNALELDDSALYLCASSRGQGVFQTGELFFGEGSRLTVL.

V gene TRBV9 combines with J gene TRBJ1-2; 7 nucleotides align to TRBD1. This CDR3 spans 17 amino acids. J lost 7 bases, V lost 4 bases, and 19 bases had no gene match. The germline CDR1 and CDR2 sequences are SGDLS and YYNGEE. The CDR3 region has the DNA TGTGCCAGCAGCCGACAGGGCCCGGAAGAGGTATATAGTGGCTACACCTTC. Translation: CASSRQGPEEVYSGYTF.

This clone came up a few times. This chain connects TRBV30 to TRBJ1-2, with D perhaps matching TRBD1 (5 bases). This CDR3 is built from 14 residues. The V gene lost 3 bases and the J gene lost 5 bases, with 16 bases spanning the gap. Germline CDR1 reads GTSNPN; CDR2 reads SVGIG (reference sequence). The CDR3, as DNA: TGTGCCTGGAGCCCCGCGGCAGGGCGGTATGGCTACACCTTC. It is translated as CAWSPAAGRYGYTF.

The chain recombines TRBV7-9 with TRBJ2-7, with D perhaps TRBD2 (5 bases). From germline, CDR1 is SEHNR and CDR2 FQNEAQ (reference sequence). The CDR3 consists of 13 residues. Trimming shortened V by 6 bases and J by 4 bases, and 13 bases separated the two germline ends. CDR3 DNA sequence: TGTGCCAGCAGGGATGCGAGGGCATACGAGCAGTACTTC. Translation gives CASRDARAYEQYF.

This clone has only one observation. The chain employs TRBV5-6 and TRBJ1-5; TRBD1 aligns across 8 bases. The ends lost 2 bases at V and 7 bases at J; junction bases unmatched: 8. The CDR3 loop spans 15 amino acids. Looked up from germline, CDR1 is SGHDT and CDR2 is YYEEEE. The CDR3 here is CASSFSSGGDQPQHF. For the CDR3, the DNA is TGTGCCAGCAGCTTCTCTTCAGGGGGCGACCAGCCCCAGCATTTT.

The V and J genes are TRBV4-1 and TRBJ1-2; TRBD1 matches at 7 bases. CDR1 is MGHRA, CDR2 YSYEKL, per germline. CDR3 length: 17 residues. Losses at the gene ends were 6 bases for V and 0 bases for J; bases not matched to a gene: 13. As DNA, the CDR3 is TGCGCCAGCAGGCGAGGACTCCGGGACAGAGCTAACTATGGCTACACCTTC. It specifies CASRRGLRDRANYGYTF.

The CDR3 DNA reads as TGTGCCAGCAGTTACGCGTTGTACCCCAGGGGGCGAGGCACTGAAGCTTTCTTT. Protein sequence: CASSYALYPRGRGTEAFF. The rearrangement joins TRBV6-2 or TRBV6-3 to TRBJ1-1; 8 bases fit TRBD1. Per germline, CDR1 MNHEY and CDR2 SVGEGT. The CDR3 is 18 amino acids. Losses at the gene ends were 2 bases for V and 4 bases for J; bases not matched to a gene: 15.

This chain connects TRBV5-1 to TRBJ1-6; TRBD1 aligns across 9 bases. This CDR3 has 15 amino acids. Germline V gives CDR1 SGHRS, CDR2 YFSETQ. J lost 9 bases, V lost 4 bases, and 8 bases had no gene match. DNA of the CDR3: TGCGCCAGCAGCGTCGGGACAGGGCAACGTTCACCCCTCCACTTT. This translates into CASSVGTGQRSPLHF.

This chain joins TRBV27 and TRBJ1-5, with D hard to call. This CDR3 has 13 amino acids. The germline gives CDR1 MNHEY, CDR2 SMNVEV (reference sequence). V dropped 3 bases and J dropped 0 bases, with 3 bases sitting between them. Written as DNA, the CDR3 is TGTGCCAGCAGTTTCAGTAGCAATCAGCCCCAGCATTTT. Its translation: CASSFSSNQPQHF.

This chain uses TRBV24-1 with TRBJ1-5; D may be TRBD1 (5 bases). Per germline, CDR1 KGHDR and CDR2 SFDVKD. CDR3 length equals 17 residues. Trimming stripped 4 bases from V and 4 bases from J, with 19 bases between. The CDR3 coding sequence is TGTGCCACCAGTGAGAATTCCCCCGGGGGTTCGAATCAGCCCCAGCATTTT. This codes for CATSENSPGGSNQPQHF.